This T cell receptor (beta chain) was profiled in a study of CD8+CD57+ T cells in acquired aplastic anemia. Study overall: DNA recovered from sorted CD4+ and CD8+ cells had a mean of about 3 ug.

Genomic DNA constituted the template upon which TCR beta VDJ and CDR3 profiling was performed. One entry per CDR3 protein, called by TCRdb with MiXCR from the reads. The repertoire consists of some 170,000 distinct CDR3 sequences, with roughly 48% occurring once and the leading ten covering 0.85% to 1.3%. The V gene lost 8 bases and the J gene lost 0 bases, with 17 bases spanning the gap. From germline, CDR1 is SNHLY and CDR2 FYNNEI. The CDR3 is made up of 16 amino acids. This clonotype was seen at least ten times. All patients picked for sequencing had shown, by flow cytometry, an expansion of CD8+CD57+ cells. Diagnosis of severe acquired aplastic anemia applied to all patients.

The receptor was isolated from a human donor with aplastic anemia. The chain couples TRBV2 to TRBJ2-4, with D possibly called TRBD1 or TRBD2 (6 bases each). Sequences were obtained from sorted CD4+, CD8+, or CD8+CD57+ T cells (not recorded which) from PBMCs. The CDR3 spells CASEASGGLAKNIQYF. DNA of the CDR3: TGTGCCAGCGAAGCCTCTGGGGGGCTAGCCAAAAACATTCAGTACTTC. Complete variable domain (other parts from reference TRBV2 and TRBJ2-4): EPEVTQTPSHQVTQMGQEVILRCVPISNHLYFYWYRQILGQKVEFLVSFYNNEISEKSEIFDDQFSVERPDGSNFTLKIRSTKLEDSAMYFCASEASGGLAKNIQYFGAGTRLSVL.